The 13 T cell receptor beta chains below come from one sample, sequenced in a study of Graves' ophthalmopathy and Graves' hyperthyroidism. CDR3 regions of TCR beta were amplified from RNA transcripts. RT-PCR with HTBI primers came first, then second-round multiplex PCR. TCRdb re-called the multiplex PCR reads with MiXCR, one entry per CDR3 protein. Of about 480,000 distinct CDR3 sequences in the sample, 13% to 15% were seen once. The sample taken for sequencing was blood. These receptors came from a woman under 40 with Graves' ophthalmopathy.

This clonotype has a count of ten or more. The chain couples TRBV6-5 to TRBJ2-5, with TRBD1 identical over 8 bases. V was clipped by 4 bases and J by 5 bases; unmatched bases: 9. The CDR3 extends over 15 amino acids. The germline CDR1 and CDR2 sequences are MNHEY and SVGAGI. The CDR3 coding sequence is TGTGCCAGCAGTTCCCGGGACAGGCGGGCGGAGACCCAGTACTTC. Its protein is CASSSRDRRAETQYF.

Ten or more counts support this clonotype. The chain is built from TRBV12-3 or TRBV12-4 and TRBJ1-2; no firm D call. Trimming stripped 5 bases from V and 3 bases from J, with 16 bases between. CDR3 size: 15 residues. The CDR3 bases are TGTGCCAGCAGTGGGAGTATCGGCGCGGACTATGGCTACACCTTC. It yields the protein CASSGSIGADYGYTF.

This clonotype was picked up many times. V usage is TRBV27 and J usage is TRBJ2-7; TRBD2 might be the D (5 bases). The germline V and J ends were trimmed by 2 bases and 6 bases, with 8 bases remaining between them. The CDR3 runs to 12 residues. The germline V gene has CDR1 MNHEY and CDR2 SMNVEV (reference sequence). The CDR3 here is CASSLNSGEQYF. CDR3 bases: TGTGCCAGCAGTTTAAACAGCGGCGAGCAGTACTTC.

This clonotype has ten or more counts. The chain uses TRBV28 and TRBJ2-7; D remains unclear. Trimming stripped 7 bases from V and 0 bases from J, with 7 bases between. The CDR3 consists of 12 residues. Germline CDR1 is MDHEN and CDR2 is SYDVKM. The CDR3 region has the DNA TGTGCCAGCACTCTCAACTCCTACGAGCAGTACTTC. Residues: CASTLNSYEQYF. The full variable domain, completed using reference TRBV28 and TRBJ2-7, is DVKVTQSSRYLVKRTGEKVFLECVQDMDHENMFWYRQDPGLGLRLIYFSYDVKMKEKGDIPEGYSVSREKKERFSLILESASTNQTSMYLCASTLNSYEQYFGPGTRLTVT.

Many counts were recorded for this clonotype. CDR3 in amino acids: CSADPGQGIGYGYTF. Written as DNA, the CDR3 is TGCAGTGCTGATCCGGGACAGGGGATCGGCTATGGCTACACCTTC. V is TRBV20-1 and J is TRBJ1-2; 10 bases are shared with TRBD1. Losses at the gene ends were 5 bases for V and 4 bases for J; bases not matched to a gene: 10. Germline V gene lookup returns CDR1 DFQATT and CDR2 SNEGSKA (reference sequence). The CDR3 spans 15 residues.

This clonotype was seen ten or more times. V gene TRBV9 combines with J gene TRBJ2-7; 9 bases align to TRBD1. The V gene end was trimmed by 4 bases and the J gene end by 3 bases; junction bases not matched to a gene: 5. The germline V gene has CDR1 SGDLS and CDR2 YYNGEE. The CDR3 totals 14 residues. The CDR3 region is CASSPGQGFYEQYF. CDR3 sequence (DNA): TGTGCCAGCAGCCCCGGACAGGGGTTCTACGAGCAGTACTTC.

This clonotype turned up a few times. V gene TRBV6-1 combines with J gene TRBJ1-2, with TRBD1 matching over 10 bases. This CDR3 has 15 residues. Per germline, CDR1 MNHNS and CDR2 SASEGT. Losses at the gene ends were 6 bases for V and 4 bases for J; bases not matched to a gene: 8. The chain's CDR3 is CASSPGQGFFYGYTF. The CDR3 DNA reads TGTGCCAGCAGCCCGGGACAGGGGTTTTTCTATGGCTACACCTTC.

V gene TRBV28 combines with J gene TRBJ1-6, with TRBD1 matching over 12 bases. The trim removed 4 bases at V and 9 bases at J, leaving 7 bases unmatched. Germline CDR1 is MDHEN and CDR2 is SYDVKM. There are 16 residues in the CDR3. The chain's CDR3 is CASSSDRDRGLSPLHF. The CDR3 DNA reads TGTGCCAGCAGTTCGGACAGGGACAGGGGGCTTTCACCCCTCCACTTT.

This clonotype has ten or more counts. The J gene is TRBJ2-2, the V gene TRBV6-1; D remains unclear. This CDR3 has 15 amino acids. V lost 4 bases, J lost 3 bases, and 12 bases lay in between. Germline-derived CDR1 and CDR2 are MNHNS and SASEGT. The CDR3 here is CASSASTEYTGELFF. CDR3 bases: TGTGCCAGCAGTGCATCGACGGAGTACACCGGGGAGCTGTTTTTT.

The table lists this clonotype with many counts. The chain's CDR3 is CASSSLAGARVNIQYF. The CDR3 nucleotides are TGTGCCAGCAGTTCACTAGCGGGAGCGCGGGTAAACATTCAGTACTTC. The chain recombines TRBV27 with TRBJ2-4, with 11 nucleotides matching TRBD2. This CDR3 region has 16 residues. Germline assignment: CDR1 MNHEY and CDR2 SMNVEV (reference sequence). Trimming at V came to 4 bases and at J to 6 bases, leaving 8 bases not matched to a gene.

This clonotype was recorded at least ten times. This chain's CDR3 is CASSQFLAGHYEQYF. The CDR3 DNA follows: TGTGCCAGCAGCCAATTTCTAGCGGGGCACTACGAGCAGTACTTC. This chain connects TRBV6-2 or TRBV6-3 to TRBJ2-7; 9 bases map to TRBD2. Germline V gene data show CDR1 as MNHEY and CDR2 as SVGEGT. The CDR3 spans 15 residues. Unmatched junction bases numbered 9, after V lost 6 bases and J lost 3 bases.

This clonotype has just a few counts. This sequence joins TRBV5-1 and TRBJ2-7, with TRBD2 as a possible D gene (6 bases). CDR3 size: 13 residues. Per germline, CDR1 SGHRS and CDR2 YFSETQ. Trimming removed 0 bases from V and 7 bases from J, with 11 bases in between. CDR3 nucleotides: TGCGCCAGCAGCTTGGACGGGGGTCCGGAGCAGTACTTC. Its translation: CASSLDGGPEQYF.

This clonotype was detected ten times or more. The V and J genes are TRBV19 and TRBJ2-7; 9 positions agree with TRBD1. V shed 5 bases, J shed 6 bases, and the junction held 14 bases outside the gene matches. The CDR3 totals 16 residues. Germline V gene lookup returns CDR1 LNHDA and CDR2 SQIVND (reference sequence). In nucleotides, the CDR3 is TGTGCCAGTAGTGCCAGGGGGGGACAGGGAGGATCCGAGCAGTACTTC. It specifies CASSARGGQGGSEQYF. The whole variable domain, remainder taken from reference TRBV19 and TRBJ2-7, is DGGITQSPKYLFRKEGQNVTLSCEQNLNHDAMYWYRQDPGQGLRLIYYSQIVNDFQKGDIAEGYSVSREKKESFPLTVTSAQKNPTAFYLCASSARGGQGGSEQYFGPGTRLTVT.